This is a list of T cell receptor beta chains from one sample in a study of blood T cell repertoires in COVID-19. Some clones are missing from TCRdb's copy, which holds only in-frame ones; the method was immunoSEQ multiplex PCR. The repertoire consists of approximately 170,000 clones, with less than 90% occurring once and the leading ten covering 20% to 30%. Sequenced sample: peripheral blood. The receptor set was obtained from a man in his fifties or sixties with acute or convalescent COVID-19. Each CDR3 is given with its conserved first and last residue. A D gene is named only where the DNA matches it firmly. Size is stated for part of the rows, as once, few or many counts, or as a class when the clone is expanded.

v_call: TRBV15
j_call: TRBJ1-2
d_call: TRBD1
clone_size: once
cdr3_aa: CATSRRDRGGYTF
cdr3_nt: TGTGCCACCAGCAGACGCGACAGGGGTGGCTACACCTTC

v_call: TRBV24-1
j_call: TRBJ2-1
d_call: TRBD2
clone_size: -
cdr3_aa: CATSDLPRKREGPTCDNEQFF
cdr3_nt: TGTGCCACCAGTGATTTGCCCCGGAAGCGGGAGGGCCCGACCTGCGACAATGAGCAGTTCTTC

v_call: TRBV12-3/TRBV12-4
j_call: TRBJ2-1
d_call: -
clone_size: -
cdr3_aa: CASSLARSARKFF
cdr3_nt: TGTGCCAGCAGTTTAGCGCGATCGGCTAGAAAGTTCTTC

v_call: TRBV6-1
j_call: TRBJ1-5
d_call: -
clone_size: -
cdr3_aa: CASSEKRAVQPQHF
cdr3_nt: TGTGCCAGCAGTGAAAAGAGGGCAGTTCAGCCCCAGCATTTT

v_call: TRBV6-6
j_call: TRBJ1-5
d_call: -
clone_size: -
cdr3_aa: CASSGRRDNSNQPQHF
cdr3_nt: TGTGCCAGCAGCGGACGAAGGGACAATAGCAATCAGCCCCAGCATTTT

v_call: TRBV5-1
j_call: TRBJ2-2
d_call: -
clone_size: once
cdr3_aa: CASRILQRTGELFF
cdr3_nt: TGCGCCAGCCGCATCCTCCAGAGGACCGGGGAGCTGTTTTTT

v_call: TRBV7-9
j_call: TRBJ1-1
d_call: TRBD1
clone_size: -
cdr3_aa: CASSHFRDRATEAFF
cdr3_nt: TGTGCCAGCAGCCACTTCCGGGACAGGGCAACTGAAGCTTTCTTT

v_call: TRBV23-1
j_call: TRBJ2-1
d_call: TRBD2
clone_size: -
cdr3_aa: CARSGTVKYNEQFF
cdr3_nt: TGCGCGAGAAGCGGGACCGTCAAATACAATGAGCAGTTCTTC

v_call: TRBV3-1/TRBV3-2
j_call: TRBJ1-1
d_call: -
clone_size: -
cdr3_aa: CASSRIGLNTEAFF
cdr3_nt: TGTGCCAGCAGCCGGATCGGGTTGAACACTGAAGCTTTCTTT

v_call: TRBV19
j_call: TRBJ2-4
d_call: -
clone_size: -
cdr3_aa: CASRNGGLPKNIQYF
cdr3_nt: TGTGCCAGTAGAAATGGGGGCCTACCCAAAAACATTCAGTACTTC

v_call: TRBV11-3
j_call: TRBJ2-2
d_call: -
clone_size: -
cdr3_aa: CASSLSSGELFF
cdr3_nt: TGTGCCAGCAGCTTATCGAGCGGGGAGCTGTTTTTT

v_call: TRBV12-5
j_call: TRBJ2-4
d_call: -
clone_size: -
cdr3_aa: CASGLGLRNIQYF
cdr3_nt: TGTGCTAGTGGTTTGGGACTTCGAAACATTCAGTACTTC

v_call: TRBV7-2
j_call: TRBJ2-3
d_call: TRBD2
clone_size: -
cdr3_aa: CASGPLAGGRTDTQYF
cdr3_nt: TGTGCCAGCGGACCACTAGCGGGAGGACGCACAGATACGCAGTATTTT

v_call: TRBV19
j_call: TRBJ1-1
d_call: -
clone_size: -
cdr3_aa: CASRSGQPNTEAFF
cdr3_nt: TGTGCCAGCCGAAGTGGGCAGCCGAACACTGAAGCTTTCTTT

v_call: TRBV7-3
j_call: TRBJ1-2
d_call: -
clone_size: -
cdr3_aa: CASSPPTNYGYTF
cdr3_nt: TGTGCCAGCAGCCCCCCCACTAACTATGGCTACACCTTC

v_call: TRBV5-1
j_call: TRBJ1-2
d_call: TRBD1
clone_size: -
cdr3_aa: CASSTGQEDGYTF
cdr3_nt: TGCGCCAGCAGCACCGGACAGGAAGATGGCTACACCTTC

v_call: TRBV10-3
j_call: TRBJ2-1
d_call: -
clone_size: -
cdr3_aa: CAISRLEGEQFF
cdr3_nt: TGTGCCATCAGTCGACTAGAGGGTGAGCAGTTCTTC

v_call: TRBV7-3
j_call: TRBJ1-2
d_call: TRBD1
clone_size: -
cdr3_aa: CASSSGTGGAYGYTF
cdr3_nt: TGTGCCAGCAGCTCCGGGACAGGGGGCGCCTATGGCTACACCTTC

v_call: TRBV6-6
j_call: TRBJ2-2
d_call: TRBD1
clone_size: -
cdr3_aa: CASTPQGADGELFF
cdr3_nt: TGTGCCAGCACCCCACAGGGGGCGGACGGGGAGCTGTTTTTT

v_call: TRBV4-1
j_call: TRBJ2-2
d_call: -
clone_size: -
cdr3_aa: CASSQGSAGELFF
cdr3_nt: TGCGCCAGCAGCCAAGGTAGTGCCGGGGAGCTGTTTTTT

v_call: TRBV4-3
j_call: TRBJ1-1
d_call: TRBD1
clone_size: -
cdr3_aa: CASSQRDSYTEAFF
cdr3_nt: TGCGCCAGCAGCCAACGGGACAGCTACACTGAAGCTTTCTTT

v_call: TRBV7-3
j_call: TRBJ2-3
d_call: TRBD1
clone_size: -
cdr3_aa: CASSSTGGADTQYF
cdr3_nt: TGTGCCAGCAGCTCGACAGGGGGCGCAGATACGCAGTATTTT

v_call: TRBV7-9
j_call: TRBJ1-1
d_call: TRBD1
clone_size: -
cdr3_aa: CASSFKGASTEAFF
cdr3_nt: TGTGCCAGCAGCTTCAAGGGGGCAAGCACTGAAGCTTTCTTT

v_call: TRBV12-3/TRBV12-4
j_call: TRBJ2-5
d_call: TRBD1
clone_size: once
cdr3_aa: CASSLTGGETQYF
cdr3_nt: TGTGCCAGCAGTCTGACAGGGGGAGAGACCCAGTACTTC

v_call: TRBV6-5
j_call: TRBJ1-4
d_call: TRBD1
clone_size: -
cdr3_aa: CASSPTGVAEKLFF
cdr3_nt: TGTGCCAGCAGTCCTACAGGGGTGGCTGAAAAACTGTTTTTT

v_call: TRBV10-3
j_call: TRBJ1-3
d_call: -
clone_size: -
cdr3_aa: CAIGPRIGNTIYF
cdr3_nt: TGTGCCATCGGCCCCAGGATTGGAAACACCATATATTTT

v_call: TRBV6-1
j_call: TRBJ1-2
d_call: -
clone_size: -
cdr3_aa: CASSEAREGLLFYGYTF
cdr3_nt: TGTGCCAGCAGTGAAGCAAGGGAGGGGCTACTCTTCTATGGCTACACCTTC

v_call: TRBV27
j_call: TRBJ2-1
d_call: -
clone_size: -
cdr3_aa: CASRNPSYNEQFF
cdr3_nt: TGTGCCAGCAGAAACCCGAGTTACAATGAGCAGTTCTTC

v_call: TRBV6-5
j_call: TRBJ1-2
d_call: -
clone_size: -
cdr3_aa: CASTNEGVYTF
cdr3_nt: TGTGCCAGCACCAACGAGGGGGTCTACACCTTC